The rows below give T cell receptor beta chains drawn from one sample of a study of blood T cell repertoires in COVID-19. Repertoires were generated with immunoSEQ multiplex PCR, while TCRdb's copy carries only in-frame clones and drops some. The sample holds about 100,000 clones; roughly 84% are singletons and the top ten take over 2%. Sequenced input: peripheral blood. These receptors were collected from a human donor in a cohort sampled during active COVID-19. Both conserved end residues are part of each CDR3. A D gene is named only where the DNA matches it firmly. Only some rows state a clone size, as once, few, many or a class for expanded clones.

v_gene	d_gene	abundance	j_gene	CDR3aa	CDR3nt
TRBV24-1	-	few	TRBJ1-5	CATSDSWGHQPQHF	TGTGCCACCAGTGATTCTTGGGGGCATCAGCCCCAGCATTTT
TRBV7-2	-	-	TRBJ1-5	CASSFAGWEPNQPQHF	TGTGCCAGCAGCTTCGCTGGGTGGGAGCCAAATCAGCCCCAGCATTTT
TRBV5-1	TRBD2	-	TRBJ2-6	CASSLVVSGSSGANVLTF	TGCGCCAGCAGCTTGGTTGTTAGCGGGAGTTCTGGGGCCAACGTCCTGACTTTC
TRBV2	TRBD2	-	TRBJ2-1	CASSSGLAGDEQFF	TGTGCCAGCAGCTCCGGACTAGCGGGGGATGAGCAGTTCTTC
TRBV19	TRBD2	once	TRBJ2-1	CASSIESGAYNEQFF	TGTGCCAGTAGTATCGAGAGCGGGGCCTACAATGAGCAGTTCTTC
TRBV6-1	-	-	TRBJ2-5	CASSEVYSQETQYF	TGTGCCAGCAGTGAAGTTTACAGCCAAGAGACCCAGTACTTC
TRBV5-6	-	-	TRBJ2-3	CASSPAGTVRTDTQYF	TGTGCCAGCAGCCCGGCGGGGACGGTACGCACAGATACGCAGTATTTT
TRBV18	TRBD1	once	TRBJ1-6	CASSGQESNSPLHF	TGTGCCAGCTCAGGACAGGAGAGCAATTCACCCCTCCACTTT
TRBV28	-	-	TRBJ1-2	CASLLGGRSYGYTF	TGTGCCAGCCTATTAGGGGGACGGAGCTATGGCTACACCTTC
TRBV29-1	-	-	TRBJ2-5	CSVEVISRWGPVRGVTQYF	TGCAGCGTTGAAGTAATATCGCGCTGGGGCCCGGTTCGTGGAGTGACCCAGTACTTC
TRBV7-6	-	few	TRBJ1-6	CASSLEATGPSPLHF	TGTGCCAGCAGCTTAGAGGCGACAGGCCCTTCACCCCTCCACTTT
TRBV5-1	TRBD1	-	TRBJ1-2	CASSRDRGNYGYTF	TGCGCCAGCAGCCGAGACAGGGGTAACTATGGCTACACCTTC
TRBV29-1	-	-	TRBJ2-7	CSAGWGGGREQYF	TGCAGCGCTGGGTGGGGAGGGGGTCGGGAGCAGTACTTC
TRBV20-1	-	-	TRBJ1-1	CSVFPGAEAFF	TGCAGTGTTTTCCCCGGGGCTGAAGCTTTCTTT
TRBV5-1	-	-	TRBJ1-2	CASSLAPRGPYGYTF	TGCGCCAGCAGCTTGGCCCCCAGGGGTCCCTATGGCTACACCTTC
TRBV30	TRBD1	few	TRBJ1-5	CAWSGRQGSRQPQHF	TGTGCCTGGAGTGGCCGACAGGGATCACGGCAGCCCCAGCATTTT
TRBV18	TRBD1	-	TRBJ1-2	CASSPTTGDRYGYTF	TGTGCCAGCTCACCAACGACAGGGGATCGGTATGGCTACACCTTC
TRBV12-3/TRBV12-4	-	-	TRBJ1-2	CASSLVADGYTF	TGTGCCAGCAGTTTAGTGGCGGATGGCTACACCTTC
TRBV4-1	TRBD1	few	TRBJ1-6	CASSSPTGVNSPLHF	TGCGCCAGCAGCTCCCCCACAGGGGTAAATTCACCCCTCCACTTT
TRBV28	-	-	TRBJ1-2	CASVSPGGRGSYGYTF	TGTGCCAGCGTGTCTCCCGGCGGGCGGGGGTCCTATGGCTACACCTTC
TRBV5-1	TRBD1	few	TRBJ1-3	CASSPTGASSGNTIYF	TGCGCCAGCAGCCCGACAGGGGCTAGCTCTGGAAACACCATATATTTT
TRBV7-6	-	-	TRBJ2-3	CASSLVGVGPTQYF	TGTGCCAGCAGCTTAGTCGGGGTAGGGCCTACGCAGTATTTT
TRBV19	-	-	TRBJ1-2	CASGTGWSYGYTF	TGTGCCAGTGGTACAGGGTGGAGCTATGGCTACACCTTC
TRBV3-1/TRBV3-2	-	-	TRBJ1-5	CASSQGVQGDSRWEPQHF	TGTGCCAGCAGCCAAGGAGTACAGGGTGACAGTCGGTGGGAGCCCCAGCATTTT
TRBV5-4	-	-	TRBJ2-1	CASSQPVGGGNEQFF	TGTGCCAGCAGCCAACCTGTGGGAGGGGGAAATGAGCAGTTCTTC
TRBV28	-	-	TRBJ1-1	CASSPKNTPNLNTEAFF	TGTGCCAGCAGCCCTAAAAATACCCCAAACTTGAACACTGAAGCTTTCTTT
TRBV18	TRBD1	few	TRBJ2-7	CASSPTGGSYEQYF	TGTGCCAGCTCGCCCACAGGGGGGTCCTACGAGCAGTACTTC
TRBV4-2	-	few	TRBJ2-2	CASSQDAHTGTGELFF	TGTGCCAGCAGCCAAGATGCTCACACGGGGACCGGGGAGCTGTTTTTT
TRBV28	-	-	TRBJ2-2	CASRTGLNTGELFF	TGTGCCAGCAGGACAGGACTGAACACCGGGGAGCTGTTTTTT
TRBV28	TRBD2	-	TRBJ2-7	CASSPGGYGYEQYF	TGTGCCAGCAGCCCCGGGGGGTACGGATACGAGCAGTACTTC
TRBV30	TRBD1	-	TRBJ2-5	CAWSVNPRDRVAETQYF	TGTGCCTGGAGTGTCAACCCCCGGGACAGGGTAGCGGAGACCCAGTACTTC
TRBV7-9	-	few	TRBJ2-7	CASSFSYEQYF	TGTGCCAGCAGCTTTAGTTACGAGCAGTACTTC
TRBV20-1	TRBD2	-	TRBJ2-5	CSASKPSGGETQYF	TGCAGTGCTAGTAAGCCTAGCGGGGGGGAGACCCAGTACTTC
TRBV20-1	TRBD2	once	TRBJ2-3	CRPGGADTQYF	TGCAGGCCGGGGGGGGCAGATACGCAGTATTTT
TRBV28	-	-	TRBJ2-7	CASSPPGISTYEQYF	TGTGCCAGCAGCCCGCCGGGTATTAGCACCTACGAGCAGTACTTC
TRBV7-8	-	-	TRBJ2-5	CASSPLEGTQETQYF	TGTGCCAGCAGCCCGCTTGAGGGAACCCAAGAGACCCAGTACTTC
TRBV7-2	TRBD2	-	TRBJ2-2	CASSLPSGRATGELFF	TGTGCCAGCAGCTTACCTAGCGGGAGGGCCACCGGGGAGCTGTTTTTT